The rows below give T cell receptor beta chains drawn from one sample of a study of persistence of HIV-infected CD4 T cells. Clones were read by immunoSEQ multiplex PCR, and TCRdb kept only the in-frame ones, dropping some. This sample carries roughly 34,000 clones, around 82% of them seen once, and the ten largest clones take roughly 0.9%. Antigens for these TCRs are unknown. The starting material was CD4+ T cells sorted from PBMCs after 18-hour stimulation, obtained from a patient who received antiretroviral therapy. These receptor sequences come from an adult man with HIV who was CMV-seropositive. The CDR3 runs from the conserved cysteine through the conserved F or W. Each record gives: D gene, J gene, V gene, clone size, CDR3 protein, CDR3 DNA. D genes are given only for firm matches. Only some rows state a clone size, as once, few, many or a class for expanded clones.

D gene: TRBD1; J gene: TRBJ1-5; V gene: TRBV19; clone size: -; CDR3 protein: CASSRDRVPSNQPQHF; CDR3 DNA: TGTGCCAGTAGCCGGGACAGGGTTCCTAGCAATCAGCCCCAGCATTTT
D gene: -; J gene: TRBJ1-2; V gene: TRBV29-1; clone size: -; CDR3 protein: CSVDRVSKGGYTF; CDR3 DNA: TGCAGCGTTGATAGGGTGTCTAAGGGTGGCTACACCTTC
D gene: TRBD1; J gene: TRBJ1-1; V gene: TRBV15; clone size: -; CDR3 protein: CATSKPGQGGTEAFF; CDR3 DNA: TGTGCCACCAGCAAACCGGGACAGGGTGGAACTGAAGCTTTCTTT
D gene: -; J gene: TRBJ1-5; V gene: TRBV4-2; clone size: -; CDR3 protein: CASSPDRFSNQPQHF; CDR3 DNA: TGTGCCAGCAGCCCTGACAGATTTAGCAATCAGCCCCAGCATTTT
D gene: -; J gene: TRBJ1-2; V gene: TRBV6-5; clone size: -; CDR3 protein: CASSYSRLHGYTF; CDR3 DNA: TGTGCCAGCAGTTACTCCAGGCTACATGGCTACACCTTC
D gene: -; J gene: TRBJ1-2; V gene: TRBV4-2; clone size: few; CDR3 protein: CASSQDAEGYTF; CDR3 DNA: TGTGCCAGCAGCCAAGATGCGGAAGGCTACACCTTC
D gene: -; J gene: TRBJ1-2; V gene: TRBV5-4; clone size: -; CDR3 protein: CASSLGGTYGYTF; CDR3 DNA: TGTGCCAGCAGCTTGGGCGGGACCTATGGCTACACCTTC
D gene: TRBD2; J gene: TRBJ2-5; V gene: TRBV5-1; clone size: -; CDR3 protein: CASSGLAGRETQYF; CDR3 DNA: TGCGCCAGCAGTGGACTAGCGGGGCGGGAGACCCAGTACTTC
D gene: TRBD1; J gene: TRBJ2-1; V gene: TRBV5-4; clone size: -; CDR3 protein: CASSRRTGYNEQFF; CDR3 DNA: TGTGCCAGCAGTCGAAGGACAGGCTACAATGAGCAGTTCTTC
D gene: -; J gene: TRBJ2-6; V gene: TRBV29-1; clone size: -; CDR3 protein: CSVVPTEGANVLTF; CDR3 DNA: TGCAGCGTTGTCCCAACCGAGGGGGCCAACGTCCTGACTTTC
D gene: TRBD1; J gene: TRBJ2-2; V gene: TRBV11-1; clone size: -; CDR3 protein: CASTRTGSTGELFF; CDR3 DNA: TGTGCCAGCACCAGGACAGGGAGCACCGGGGAGCTGTTTTTT
D gene: TRBD1; J gene: TRBJ1-1; V gene: TRBV27; clone size: -; CDR3 protein: CASSTGTGGRNTEAFF; CDR3 DNA: TGTGCCAGCAGCACCGGGACAGGGGGCAGGAACACTGAAGCTTTCTTT
D gene: -; J gene: TRBJ1-2; V gene: TRBV30; clone size: -; CDR3 protein: CAWSTQNYGYTF; CDR3 DNA: TGTGCCTGGAGTACACAGAACTATGGCTACACCTTC
D gene: -; J gene: TRBJ2-7; V gene: TRBV6-5; clone size: -; CDR3 protein: CASSYSLMGNEQYF; CDR3 DNA: TGTGCCAGCAGTTACTCCCTCATGGGGAACGAGCAGTACTTC
D gene: -; J gene: TRBJ1-1; V gene: TRBV6-1; clone size: -; CDR3 protein: CASSELRAGDTEAFF; CDR3 DNA: TGTGCCAGCAGTGAATTAAGGGCGGGGGACACTGAAGCTTTCTTT
D gene: -; J gene: TRBJ1-6; V gene: TRBV27; clone size: -; CDR3 protein: CASSLSAISDSPLHF; CDR3 DNA: TGTGCCAGCAGTTTATCGGCAATTTCGGATTCACCCCTCCACTTT
D gene: TRBD1; J gene: TRBJ2-3; V gene: TRBV30; clone size: -; CDR3 protein: CAWSTGGVGADTQYF; CDR3 DNA: TGTGCCTGGAGTACAGGGGGCGTCGGCGCAGATACGCAGTATTTT
D gene: TRBD1; J gene: TRBJ1-2; V gene: TRBV10-2; clone size: -; CDR3 protein: CASSVSPDRGASGYTF; CDR3 DNA: TGCGCCAGCAGTGTGTCCCCCGACAGGGGCGCGAGTGGCTACACCTTC
D gene: -; J gene: TRBJ2-1; V gene: TRBV3-1/TRBV3-2; clone size: -; CDR3 protein: CASSQGGGLGEQFF; CDR3 DNA: TGTGCCAGCAGCCAAGGGGGTGGGTTGGGTGAGCAGTTCTTC
D gene: -; J gene: TRBJ2-3; V gene: TRBV29-1; clone size: once; CDR3 protein: CSVDGGARRVPDTQYF; CDR3 DNA: TGCAGCGTTGATGGCGGGGCCCGCCGGGTCCCAGATACGCAGTATTTT
D gene: -; J gene: TRBJ1-3; V gene: TRBV5-1; clone size: -; CDR3 protein: CASSSLQGIGNTIYF; CDR3 DNA: TGCGCCAGCAGCTCCTTACAGGGAATTGGAAACACCATATATTTT